This T cell receptor beta chain was documented in a study of monozygotic twins with cystic fibrosis (dated by TCRdb to the early 2020s). Looking at the study overall: Barcoded libraries were made from roughly 2.7 micrograms of fragmented DNA using about 14 PCR cycles. To assess genetic influence on V and J gene usage, the study compared TCR beta repertoires within and across 16 monozygotic twin pairs with cystic fibrosis. The cohort included ten female and six male twin pairs, mostly children and adolescents, aged roughly 2.0 to 40 years with a median of around 8.6 years. Twins were ranked among some 1,000 cohort participants for weight-for-height and FEVPerc (FEV1 disease centile) on the day of blood sampling. Data for three of the twin pairs had already been reported earlier in a different context. Study-wide conclusions, independent of this receptor: Simpson clonality tended to be low (median around 0.01), which suggests a naive-dominated repertoire, although clonality was higher in the most severely affected patients. Sharing of nucleotide-identical clonotypes was significantly greater within monozygotic CF twin pairs than between unrelated CF individuals (P = 0.000026, Mann-Whitney). The cohort was small, and the number of shared CDR3s showed no association with age, concordance or disease severity. V gene usage was most similar to the co-twin in 13 of 16 pairs, and J usage was most similar to the co-twin in 8 of 16 pairs, which suggests genetic constraints.

Details on this clone: Its binding antigen is unknown. Within one base of it there is no much larger clone, and no base qualities were kept.

The germline V gene specifies SGHDT as CDR1 and YYEEEE as CDR2. The germline V and J ends show losses of 3 bases and 8 bases respectively, and no gene match explains 6 bases of the junction. There are 14 amino acids in the CDR3, from cysteine to phenylalanine inclusive. Only the CDR3 portion is preserved as DNA: 42 bases, with reading frame beginning at the first base. TCR beta CDR3 regions were amplified by multiplex PCR with the immunoSEQ immune profiling system according to the manufacturer's instructions. An Illumina NextSeq system was used to carry out the sequencing. Turning to the authors' computational methods: Sequence data were processed on the immunoSEQ Analyzer platform, and clonality was calculated as the square root of Simpson's index of productive rearrangements. Jensen-Shannon distance served as the measure of similarity in V and J usage, while OLGA was used to compute CDR3 generation probabilities. Shared CDR3 sequences were searched against the immuneACCESS database (August 2020) and VDJdb (December 2020). TCRdb carries this immuneACCESS record with in-frame sequences only. Its versions omit some clonotypes, under half of them owing to an unresolved V gene in the studies checked, with the rest unexplained. D and trimming come from the DNA, and the V and J calls and clone size come from that table. This sample lists roughly 20,000 clones; 95% to 97% were detected once. The top ten clonotypes cover 1.5% to 2% of the sample.

The twin pairs came from the European Cystic Fibrosis Twin and Sibling Study Cohort, which recruited patients from 158 CF clinics across 14 European countries. Zygosity and CFTR genotype were verified in-house, and zygosity was tested by multiplex PCR of nine short tandem repeat loci. Peripheral blood was sampled from each twin, with clinical parameters recorded on the day of blood sampling. Genomic DNA was isolated from peripheral blood cells with phenol/chloroform and kept in TE buffer at 4 degrees C. The clonotype comes from a woman in her twenties or thirties with cystic fibrosis. The sample taken for sequencing was blood. The sequence links TRBV5-6 to TRBJ1-4; TRBD1 matches 8 bases in the middle. CDR3 protein: CASSSIQGGEKLFF. The DNA sequence follows: TGTGCCAGCAGCTCCATACAGGGGGGAGAAAAACTGTTTTTT.